The entry below describes one T cell receptor (beta chain). Its antigen is undetermined. The donors were adults (healthy and HIV-negative) with no recent acute infections or vaccinations. The data were obtained in a study of shared clonotypes between healthy human individuals. Study-wide findings and caveats: Naive subsets, compared against memory subsets, generally had larger estimated richness values. Clonotypes shared by all four sorted-subset donors had higher generation probabilities than non-shared clonotypes.

Once extracted for a subset, genomic DNA was divided evenly among several immunoSEQ plates. Clones were read by immunoSEQ multiplex PCR, and TCRdb kept only the in-frame ones, dropping some. Here the sample spans about 2.4 million clones, 93% being singletons. Germline-derived CDR1 and CDR2 are SEHNR and FQNEAQ (reference sequence). V shed 5 bases and J 6 bases; nucleotides not matched to a gene: 9. This CDR3 is 15 amino acids long. Sequencing used naive CD4+ T cells from PBMCs. Subset of the sample: CD45RA+ positively selected. The chain uses TRBV7-9 and TRBJ1-1; 10 nucleotides align to TRBD1. The sequence derives from a man aged 18 to 29 in good health. Some clones in this sample may be carry-over from other donors' samples. This chain's CDR3 is CASSPDRGKGAEAFF. In DNA, the CDR3 is TGTGCCAGCAGCCCGGACAGGGGGAAGGGGGCTGAAGCTTTCTTT. The variable domain in full, completed from reference TRBV7-9 and TRBJ1-1, reads DTGVSQNPRHKITKRGQNVTFRCDPISEHNRLYWYRQTLGQGPEFLTYFQNEAQLEKSRLLSDRFSAERPKGSFSTLEIQRTEQGDSAMYLCASSPDRGKGAEAFFGQGTRLTVV.